This is a list of T cell receptor beta chains from one sample in a study of T cell responses to AZD1222 COVID-19 vaccine. Clones were sequenced by immunoSEQ multiplex PCR, and TCRdb holds only the in-frame ones, with some missing. The sample contains 84,000 or so clones, 90% of which appear only once. The sequencing here drew on peripheral blood, taken 28 days after the second AZD1222 dose. These receptors were collected from an adult who received the AZD1222 COVID-19 vaccine. CDR3s include the opening cysteine and the closing phenylalanine or tryptophan. D genes are given only for firm matches. Size tells how often a clone was seen (once, few, many) or the class of an expanded clone, and some rows leave it out.

d_gene: TRBD1
abundance: .
v_gene: TRBV5-4
j_gene: TRBJ1-1
CDR3nt: TGTGCCAGTTCTCCGGGACAGGGGAACATGAACACTGAAGCTTTCTTT
CDR3aa: CASSPGQGNMNTEAFF

d_gene: TRBD1
abundance: many
v_gene: TRBV4-1
j_gene: TRBJ1-1
CDR3nt: TGCGCCAGCAGCCAGACCCTCTTTCCCAGGGGGCCAGAGAGAGGGGCTTTCTTT
CDR3aa: CASSQTLFPRGPERGAFF

d_gene: .
abundance: .
v_gene: TRBV10-2
j_gene: TRBJ2-7
CDR3nt: TGCGCCAGCAGTTTTCTTCGCGAGCAGTACTTC
CDR3aa: CASSFLREQYF

d_gene: .
abundance: many
v_gene: TRBV7-3
j_gene: TRBJ1-2
CDR3nt: TGTGCCAGCAGCTCTGAGGATATTAACAATGGCTACACCTTC
CDR3aa: CASSSEDINNGYTF

d_gene: .
abundance: .
v_gene: TRBV11-3
j_gene: TRBJ1-6
CDR3nt: TGTGCCAGCAGCCCGACAAAGGGACGGATTTTCGAACCCCTCCACTTT
CDR3aa: CASSPTKGRIFEPLHF

d_gene: TRBD2
abundance: .
v_gene: TRBV7-3
j_gene: TRBJ2-1
CDR3nt: TGTGCCAGCAGAATAGCGGGTGACAGCAATGAGCAGTTCTTC
CDR3aa: CASRIAGDSNEQFF

d_gene: .
abundance: .
v_gene: TRBV19
j_gene: TRBJ1-6
CDR3nt: TGTGCCACCACCGTGGGGCCGGTCGGTTCACCCCTCCACTTT
CDR3aa: CATTVGPVGSPLHF

d_gene: TRBD1
abundance: once
v_gene: TRBV10-3
j_gene: TRBJ1-2
CDR3nt: TGTGCCATCAATCCCGGGACAGGGAGAGATGGCTACACCTTC
CDR3aa: CAINPGTGRDGYTF

d_gene: .
abundance: .
v_gene: TRBV27
j_gene: TRBJ1-5
CDR3nt: TGTGCCAGCTCTTCCGTGAATCAGCCCCAGCATTTT
CDR3aa: CASSSVNQPQHF

d_gene: .
abundance: .
v_gene: TRBV5-4
j_gene: TRBJ2-3
CDR3nt: TGTGCCAGCAGTACGATAGGAGCAGATACGCAGTATTTT
CDR3aa: CASSTIGADTQYF

d_gene: TRBD2
abundance: .
v_gene: TRBV9
j_gene: TRBJ2-3
CDR3nt: TGTGCCAGCAGCTCCACTAGCGGGAGGGCCAAAGATACGCAGTATTTT
CDR3aa: CASSSTSGRAKDTQYF

d_gene: .
abundance: .
v_gene: TRBV12-1
j_gene: TRBJ1-2
CDR3nt: TGTGCCAGCAGCCACGGCAGGGGTTTCAGCTATGGCTACACCTTC
CDR3aa: CASSHGRGFSYGYTF

d_gene: .
abundance: .
v_gene: TRBV20-1
j_gene: TRBJ1-5
CDR3nt: TGCAGTGCTAGTGTTCTTGGAACAGGAACACAGCCCCAGCATTTT
CDR3aa: CSASVLGTGTQPQHF

d_gene: .
abundance: .
v_gene: TRBV6-5
j_gene: TRBJ1-2
CDR3nt: TGTGCCAGCAGTTACTCTTCAGATTATGGCTACACCTTC
CDR3aa: CASSYSSDYGYTF

d_gene: TRBD1
abundance: once
v_gene: TRBV5-1
j_gene: TRBJ2-7
CDR3nt: TGCGCCAGCACGGACAGGGGGAGCTCCTACGAGCAGTACTTC
CDR3aa: CASTDRGSSYEQYF